Listed below are T cell receptor beta chains from one sample, sequenced in a study of T cell responses to AZD1222 COVID-19 vaccine. TCRdb keeps only in-frame clones here, not all; method: immunoSEQ multiplex PCR. This table has over 100,000 clones, roughly 93% appearing once. Source: peripheral blood, taken 28 days after the second AZD1222 dose. These receptors were taken from an adult who received the AZD1222 COVID-19 vaccine. The CDR3 runs from the conserved cysteine through the conserved F or W. A D gene is named only where the DNA matches it firmly. Clone size is stated in some rows and not others, as once, few, many or a class when expanded.

-	TRBV5-1	TRBJ2-7	TRBD2	CASSLASSGTIDEQYF	TGCGCCAGCAGCTTGGCGTCTAGCGGCACCATCGACGAGCAGTACTTC
-	TRBV3-1/TRBV3-2	TRBJ1-4	-	CASSLQGHNEKLFF	TGTGCCAGCAGCCTACAGGGCCATAATGAAAAACTGTTTTTT
once	TRBV2	TRBJ2-5	TRBD2	CASSVWGGEETQYF	TGTGCCAGCAGTGTCTGGGGAGGGGAAGAGACCCAGTACTTC
-	TRBV7-8	TRBJ2-3	-	CASSFGGADTQYF	TGTGCCAGCAGCTTTGGCGGGGCAGATACGCAGTATTTT
-	TRBV2	TRBJ2-5	-	CASSRQDQETQYF	TGTGCCAGCAGTAGACAGGATCAAGAGACCCAGTACTTC
-	TRBV5-1	TRBJ1-1	-	CASSLEGFTEAFF	TGCGCCAGCAGCTTGGAAGGATTCACTGAAGCTTTCTTT
-	TRBV13	TRBJ2-7	-	CASSFSGLTYEQYF	TGTGCCAGCAGCTTTAGCGGTCTTACCTACGAGCAGTACTTC
-	TRBV29-1	TRBJ1-3	-	CSATPANSGNTIYF	TGCAGCGCGACCCCAGCTAACTCTGGAAACACCATATATTTT
-	TRBV18	TRBJ2-3	TRBD2	CASSPTSGTDTQYF	TGTGCCAGCTCTCCGACTAGCGGCACAGATACGCAGTATTTT
-	TRBV6-5	TRBJ1-5	-	CASSSQGDQPQHF	TGTGCCAGCAGTTCACAGGGAGATCAGCCCCAGCATTTT
-	TRBV27	TRBJ1-1	-	CASRPGHGLNTEAFF	TGTGCCAGCAGGCCGGGACACGGGTTGAACACTGAAGCTTTCTTT
-	TRBV5-5	TRBJ2-7	-	CASSFNWGDYEQYF	TGTGCCAGCAGCTTTAATTGGGGTGACTACGAGCAGTACTTC
-	TRBV4-1	TRBJ2-3	-	CASSPGRTDTQYF	TGCGCCAGCAGCCCAGGCCGTACAGATACGCAGTATTTT
-	TRBV18	TRBJ1-5	-	CASSRGPVSQPQHF	TGTGCCAGCTCACGGGGGCCAGTCTCTCAGCCCCAGCATTTT
-	TRBV29-1	TRBJ1-2	-	CSVEEPLYGYTF	TGCAGCGTTGAAGAACCGCTTTATGGCTACACCTTC
-	TRBV28	TRBJ1-2	TRBD1	CASTPPPGQGRYGYTF	TGTGCCAGCACCCCCCCGCCGGGACAGGGGCGATATGGCTACACCTTC
-	TRBV5-1	TRBJ1-1	-	CASSHPGASNTEAFF	TGCGCCAGCAGCCACCCCGGTGCCTCGAACACTGAAGCTTTCTTT
-	TRBV29-1	TRBJ2-3	TRBD2	CSVEGSGSPDTQYF	TGCAGCGTTGAAGGTAGCGGGAGCCCCGATACGCAGTATTTT
-	TRBV30	TRBJ1-6	-	CAWSGLDYSPLHF	TGTGCCTGGAGTGGGTTAGATTATTCACCCCTCCACTTT
-	TRBV24-1	TRBJ1-2	-	CATSGMGFNYGYTF	TGTGCCACCAGTGGGATGGGTTTTAACTATGGCTACACCTTC
-	TRBV6-2/TRBV6-3	TRBJ2-2	TRBD1	CASSHPGQGLTGELFF	TGTGCCAGCAGCCATCCGGGACAGGGATTGACCGGGGAGCTGTTTTTT
once	TRBV5-1	TRBJ2-1	TRBD2	CASSTGTSEGPRYNEQFF	TGCGCCAGCAGCACGGGGACTAGCGAGGGCCCTCGCTACAATGAGCAGTTCTTC
-	TRBV9	TRBJ2-7	-	CASSIGADPAQYEQYF	TGTGCCAGCAGCATAGGAGCGGACCCCGCACAGTACGAGCAGTACTTC
-	TRBV29-1	TRBJ1-1	-	CSVKRGQNTEAFF	TGCAGCGTTAAGCGGGGTCAGAACACTGAAGCTTTCTTT
-	TRBV6-5	TRBJ2-7	TRBD2	CASSYSTSGKHYEQYF	TGTGCCAGCAGTTACTCGACTAGCGGGAAGCACTACGAGCAGTACTTC
-	TRBV7-8	TRBJ2-6	-	CASSLIRGAGANVLTF	TGTGCCAGCAGCTTAATTCGTGGGGCTGGGGCCAACGTCCTGACTTTC
few	TRBV4-1	TRBJ1-1	-	CASSRERGDTEAFF	TGCGCCAGCAGCCGCGAGAGGGGGGACACTGAAGCTTTCTTT
-	TRBV18	TRBJ1-2	-	CASSPTPQEGYGYTF	TGTGCCAGCTCACCGACTCCACAGGAGGGGTATGGCTACACCTTC
-	TRBV7-2	TRBJ2-1	-	CASSWTQQFF	TGTGCCAGCAGCTGGACGCAGCAGTTCTTC
-	TRBV2	TRBJ1-6	-	CASSEVVSDSPLHF	TGTGCCAGCAGTGAGGTCGTATCAGATTCACCCCTCCACTTT
-	TRBV30	TRBJ2-7	-	CAWSYKGSEQYF	TGTGCCTGGAGTTATAAAGGTTCTGAGCAGTACTTC
-	TRBV30	TRBJ1-4	-	CAWTDGGHRNEKLFF	TGTGCCTGGACCGATGGGGGCCATCGTAACGAAAAACTGTTTTTT
-	TRBV6-1	TRBJ2-2	TRBD2	CASSEARLAGAVGELFF	TGTGCCAGCAGTGAAGCAAGACTAGCGGGAGCGGTCGGGGAGCTGTTTTTT
-	TRBV24-1	TRBJ2-1	TRBD2	CATSDTSGRRDEQFF	TGTGCCACCAGTGATACTAGCGGGAGAAGGGATGAGCAGTTCTTC
-	TRBV7-2	TRBJ2-1	-	CASSLEGGFNEQFF	TGTGCCAGCAGCTTAGAAGGGGGATTCAATGAGCAGTTCTTC
once	TRBV13	TRBJ2-1	-	CASSLGDYNEQFF	TGTGCCAGCAGCTTGGGGGATTACAATGAGCAGTTCTTC
-	TRBV5-6	TRBJ2-1	-	CASSLSARPEFF	TGTGCCAGCAGCTTGTCAGCAAGACCGGAGTTCTTC
-	TRBV14	TRBJ1-1	-	CASSKPRGLVAFF	TGTGCCAGCAGCAAACCCCGGGGCCTCGTGGCTTTCTTT
once	TRBV9	TRBJ2-1	-	CASSVNNEQFF	TGTGCCAGCAGCGTCAACAATGAGCAGTTCTTC
-	TRBV4-1	TRBJ2-7	-	CASSRNDEFRGEQYF	TGCGCCAGCAGCCGAAACGACGAGTTTAGGGGCGAGCAGTACTTC
-	TRBV4-1	TRBJ2-1	-	CASSQVGDSYNEQFF	TGCGCCAGCAGCCAAGTGGGGGACTCCTACAATGAGCAGTTCTTC
-	TRBV19	TRBJ2-3	TRBD2	CASSIIFGGSADTQYF	TGTGCCAGTAGTATAATTTTCGGCGGGAGCGCAGATACGCAGTATTTT
-	TRBV19	TRBJ1-2	-	CASLPGGEFGYGYTF	TGTGCCAGTCTCCCCGGGGGGGAATTTGGCTATGGCTACACCTTC
-	TRBV4-1	TRBJ1-1	-	CASSQGQNTEAFF	TGCGCCAGCAGCCAAGGACAGAACACTGAAGCTTTCTTT
-	TRBV7-9	TRBJ1-2	-	CASSGQGLRGLGGYTF	TGTGCCAGCAGCGGCCAGGGGCTCAGGGGCCTCGGAGGCTACACCTTC
-	TRBV7-2	TRBJ1-1	-	CASSLEKYTEAFF	TGTGCCAGCAGCTTAGAAAAGTACACTGAAGCTTTCTTT
few	TRBV23-1	TRBJ2-7	-	CASSQSITDEQYF	TGCGCCAGCAGTCAATCGATAACGGACGAGCAGTACTTC
-	TRBV7-9	TRBJ2-3	TRBD1	CASSLAGQGGTDTQYF	TGTGCCAGCAGCTTAGCGGGACAGGGGGGCACAGATACGCAGTATTTT
-	TRBV9	TRBJ1-6	TRBD1	CASSEKTGTAESSYNSPLHF	TGTGCCAGCAGCGAAAAAACCGGGACAGCCGAGAGCTCCTATAATTCACCCCTCCACTTT
once	TRBV18	TRBJ2-1	-	CASSPLRSNEQFF	TGTGCCAGCTCACCACTGAGGAGCAATGAGCAGTTCTTC
-	TRBV10-3	TRBJ1-2	-	CAISDPGRDGGYTF	TGTGCCATCAGTGATCCGGGGCGGGATGGCGGCTACACCTTC
-	TRBV6-5	TRBJ2-7	-	CASSYTGYEQYF	TGTGCCAGCAGTTACACAGGCTACGAGCAGTACTTC
-	TRBV7-3	TRBJ2-1	-	CASSFSGGSSYNEQFF	TGTGCCAGCAGCTTCTCAGGGGGGAGCTCCTACAATGAGCAGTTCTTC
few	TRBV18	TRBJ1-2	-	CASSPSGEYGYTF	TGTGCCAGCTCACCCTCAGGGGAGTATGGCTACACCTTC
-	TRBV19	TRBJ2-1	-	CASTWGLDNEQFF	TGTGCCAGTACCTGGGGACTTGACAATGAGCAGTTCTTC
once	TRBV4-1	TRBJ2-1	-	CASSQVTNEQFF	TGCGCCAGCAGCCAAGTGACGAATGAGCAGTTCTTC
-	TRBV5-1	TRBJ2-7	-	CASSLSDSRYEQYF	TGCGCCAGCAGCTTGAGTGACAGTCGCTACGAGCAGTACTTC